The 15 T cell receptor beta chains given below trace back to one sample, sequenced in a study of T cells in narcolepsy. Assay: immunoSEQ multiplex PCR; the TCRdb copy retains only in-frame clones and omits some. Of 25,000 to 35,000 clones in the sample, roughly four fifths were seen once. The sequenced sample was memory (CD45RA-) CD4+ T cells from blood. These receptors came from a human donor in good health.

This clone occurred a few times. CDR3 sequence (DNA): TGTGCCAGCAGCCCGAGCGTCGGACAGGGCAGCAATCAGCCCCAGCATTTT. Translated: CASSPSVGQGSNQPQHF. This chain uses TRBV7-6 with TRBJ1-5; TRBD1 agrees at 8 bases. V lost 5 bases to trimming and J lost 1 base; unmatched junction nucleotides: 10. The CDR3 sequence is 17 residues long. Germline V CDR1 and CDR2: SGHVS, FNYEAQ.

This rearrangement joins TRBV5-1 to TRBJ1-5, with D unclear. CDR3 length: 15 amino acids. V dropped 0 bases and J dropped 7 bases, with 14 bases sitting between them. Germline values: CDR1 SGHRS, CDR2 YFSETQ. The CDR3 loop reads CASSLDGKGGQPQHF. CDR3 DNA sequence: TGCGCCAGCAGCTTGGATGGCAAGGGAGGGCAGCCCCAGCATTTT.

The chain carries TRBV28 and TRBJ1-1; 7 nucleotides line up with TRBD1. CDR3 length: 14 residues. The germline CDR1 and CDR2 sequences are MDHEN and SYDVKM. V lost 9 bases, J lost 3 bases, and 10 bases stayed unmatched. CDR3 coding DNA: TGTGCCAGTGGACAGGCGACGGGTGACACTGAAGCTTTCTTT. Encoded protein: CASGQATGDTEAFF.

This clone occurred a few times. The chain is built from TRBV6-1 and TRBJ2-5, with 10 bases that match TRBD1. V shed 10 bases, J shed 7 bases, and the junction held 12 bases outside the gene matches. The germline V gene encodes CDR1 MNHNS and CDR2 SASEGT. This CDR3 has 14 amino acids. The CDR3 DNA reads TGTGCCACCAAGGGGACAGGGGCTTTGTCGACCCAGTACTTC. Translated: CATKGTGALSTQYF.

J is TRBJ1-5 and V is TRBV2; D is unresolved. The germline CDR1 and CDR2 sequences are SNHLY and FYNNEI. CDR3 length: 14 residues. The V gene lost 6 bases and the J gene lost 2 bases, with 11 bases spanning the gap. The CDR3 reads CASRVGERNQPQHF. In DNA form, the CDR3 reads TGTGCCAGCAGAGTGGGCGAGCGCAATCAGCCCCAGCATTTT.

The V call is TRBV4-3, the J call TRBJ2-3; D is unresolved. CDR1 LGHNA and CDR2 YSLEER come from the germline V gene. Trimming stripped 1 base from V and 0 bases from J, with 14 bases between. The CDR3 has 17 amino acids. CDR3 region: CASSQVFQLMSTDTQYF. Written as DNA, the CDR3 is TGCGCCAGCAGCCAAGTGTTCCAGCTAATGAGCACAGATACGCAGTATTTT.

This sequence joins TRBV19 and TRBJ1-6, with D unresolved. The CDR3 consists of 14 residues. V lost 7 bases and J 7 bases, leaving 14 bases between the germline ends. Germline V lookup: CDR1 LNHDA, CDR2 SQIVND (reference sequence). DNA for the CDR3: TGTGCCAGTACCAAGACTCTTGCAAATTCACCCCTCCACTTT. This encodes CASTKTLANSPLHF.

V usage is TRBV11-1 and J usage is TRBJ2-7; 7 bases map to TRBD1. The CDR3 totals 14 residues. V lost 2 bases to trimming and J lost 2 bases; unmatched junction nucleotides: 3. In germline, CDR1 is SGHAT, CDR2 FQDESV (reference sequence). Here the CDR3 DNA reads TGTGCCAGCAGCTTAAACAGGGGTGCCTACGAGCAGTACTTC. Protein product: CASSLNRGAYEQYF.

In its sample, this clone was seen a few times. This chain joins TRBV18 and TRBJ1-1; possibly TRBD1 for D (5 bases). Trimming removed 2 bases from V and 1 base from J, with 5 bases in between. The V gene's germline CDR1 is KGHSH and CDR2 LQKENI. The CDR3 covers 13 residues. CDR3: CASSPTGNTEAFF. CDR3 nucleotide sequence: TGTGCCAGCTCACCAACAGGGAACACTGAAGCTTTCTTT. The variable domain in full, with the rest retrieved from reference TRBV18 and TRBJ1-1, is NAGVMQNPRHLVRRRGQEARLRCSPMKGHSHVYWYRQLPEEGLKFMVYLQKENIIDESGMPKERFSAEFPKEGPSILRIQQVVRGDSAAYFCASSPTGNTEAFFGQGTRLTVV.

The DNA of the CDR3 is TGTGCCAGTAACCTTCAGGGGACGCCTCAGCCCCAGCATTTT. Its protein is CASNLQGTPQPQHF. The chain links TRBV19 to TRBJ1-5; D might be TRBD1 (6 bases). V was trimmed by 7 bases and J by 6 bases, leaving 16 bases between them. The CDR3 spans 14 residues. The germline CDR1 and CDR2 sequences are LNHDA and SQIVND (reference sequence).

The chain links TRBV15 to TRBJ1-6, with no clear D. This CDR3 is built from 13 residues. Germline-derived CDR1 and CDR2 are LNHNV and YYDKDF (reference sequence). With 1 base removed from V and 10 bases from J, the gap between germline ends came to 8 bases. The CDR3 is CATSRVQKSPLHF. Here the CDR3 DNA reads TGTGCCACCAGCAGAGTGCAGAAATCACCCCTCCACTTT.

The V and J genes are TRBV2 and TRBJ1-3, with D possibly being TRBD1 (5 bases). The ends were cut back, 7 bases at V and 1 base at J, with 11 bases in the middle. This CDR3 contains 14 residues. Germline CDR1 is SNHLY and CDR2 is FYNNEI. CDR3: CASKMTASGNTIYF. The CDR3 bases are TGTGCCAGCAAGATGACAGCTTCTGGAAACACCATATATTTT.

Details on this clone: Other DNA sequences from this sample encode an identical CDR3 as well. The CDR3 DNA sequence: TGTGCCAGTCGAAACGACAGGACTCCCACCTACGAGCAGTACGTC. This codes for CASRNDRTPTYEQYV. The chain links TRBV2 to TRBJ2-7, with D possibly matching TRBD1 (6 bases). The ends were cut back, 9 bases at V and 2 bases at J, with 20 bases in the middle. CDR1 is SNHLY and CDR2 is FYNNEI in the germline V gene. The CDR3 runs 15 residues.

This chain joins TRBV27 and TRBJ2-1, with 9 bases identical to TRBD1. Trimming removed 8 bases from V and 8 bases from J; junction bases left unmatched: 7. CDR1 MNHEY and CDR2 SMNVEV come from the germline V gene (reference sequence). This CDR3 has 13 residues. For the CDR3, the DNA is TGTGCCAGCGGACGGGACAGGGATTATGAGCAGTTCTTC. Translating it yields CASGRDRDYEQFF.

The V call is TRBV14, the J call TRBJ1-1; unclear D gene. The V gene lost 0 bases and the J gene lost 8 bases, with 16 bases spanning the gap. CDR1 is SGHDN, CDR2 FVKESK, per germline. The CDR3 extends over 15 amino acids. The chain's CDR3 is CASSQEARRRLEAFF. The CDR3 bases are TGTGCCAGCAGCCAAGAGGCGCGACGCAGATTGGAAGCTTTCTTT.